The rows below give T cell receptor beta chains drawn from one sample of a study of blood T cell repertoires in COVID-19. Profiled with immunoSEQ multiplex PCR; TCRdb holds only in-frame clones, not every one. The profile shows about 39,000 clones, 80% to 90% of them singletons. Sequenced input: peripheral blood. These receptors were obtained from a man between 60 and 75 years old in a cohort sampled during active COVID-19. Each CDR3 is given with its conserved first and last residue. D genes are given only for firm matches. Size values are once, few and many counts, or a class for expanded clones, and some rows have none.

clone size	D gene	V gene	J gene	CDR3 DNA	CDR3 protein
-	TRBD2	TRBV11-2	TRBJ2-1	TGTGCCAGCAGCCTCCAGCCGGGACTAGCCTCCTACAATGAGCAGTTCTTC	CASSLQPGLASYNEQFF
-	-	TRBV7-6	TRBJ2-1	TGTGCCAGCAGCTTATCATCCGGGGTCTCCTACAATGAGCAGTTCTTC	CASSLSSGVSYNEQFF
-	-	TRBV11-1	TRBJ1-5	TGTGCCAGCAGCTTGGGAAGGGAGCCCAATCAGCCCCAGCATTTT	CASSLGREPNQPQHF
medium-sized	TRBD1	TRBV6-5	TRBJ1-4	TGTGCCAGCGGCAACAGGGGAGGTGAAAAACTGTTTTTT	CASGNRGGEKLFF
-	TRBD1	TRBV25-1	TRBJ2-2	TGTGCCAGCAGTGAATGGCCTGGGACAGGGGACAACGGGGAGCTGTTTTTT	CASSEWPGTGDNGELFF
-	TRBD2	TRBV10-3	TRBJ2-1	TGTGCCATCAGCGACCTTGGGACTAGCGGGAGATCCTATGAGCAGTTCTTC	CAISDLGTSGRSYEQFF
-	TRBD2	TRBV3-1/TRBV3-2	TRBJ2-1	TGTGCCAGCAGTGGGACTAGCGGGGGTTACCACAATGAGCAGTTCTTC	CASSGTSGGYHNEQFF
-	TRBD2	TRBV9	TRBJ2-7	TGTGCCAGCAGCCCGACTAGCGGGGCATCCTACGAGCAGTACTTC	CASSPTSGASYEQYF
-	TRBD1	TRBV7-2	TRBJ2-3	TGTGCCAGCAGCTCCGGACAGGGTGCAGATACGCAGTATTTT	CASSSGQGADTQYF
-	TRBD1	TRBV5-1	TRBJ2-6	TGCGCCAGCACGACAGGGTCAAGCTCTGGGGCCAACGTCCTGACTTTC	CASTTGSSSGANVLTF
-	-	TRBV19	TRBJ2-2	TGTGCCAGTACCCCCCGTCTAGGGGCCGCAACCGGGGAGCTGTTTTTT	CASTPRLGAATGELFF
few	TRBD1	TRBV7-9	TRBJ1-1	TGTGCCAGCAGCTTAGGGTGGCAGGGGGCTACTGAAGCTTTCTTT	CASSLGWQGATEAFF
few	TRBD2	TRBV28	TRBJ2-3	TGTGCCAGCAGTTCCACAGGGTGGTCAGCTAGCGGGGGTGAGCCCCTAGATACGCAGTATTTT	CASSSTGWSASGGEPLDTQYF
-	-	TRBV6-2/TRBV6-3	TRBJ2-5	TGTGCCAGCAGTTACCTCAGGGTAGAGACCCAGTACTTC	CASSYLRVETQYF
-	TRBD1	TRBV4-3	TRBJ1-3	TGCGCCAGCAGCCAAAGACAGGGGATCGGAAACACCATATATTTT	CASSQRQGIGNTIYF